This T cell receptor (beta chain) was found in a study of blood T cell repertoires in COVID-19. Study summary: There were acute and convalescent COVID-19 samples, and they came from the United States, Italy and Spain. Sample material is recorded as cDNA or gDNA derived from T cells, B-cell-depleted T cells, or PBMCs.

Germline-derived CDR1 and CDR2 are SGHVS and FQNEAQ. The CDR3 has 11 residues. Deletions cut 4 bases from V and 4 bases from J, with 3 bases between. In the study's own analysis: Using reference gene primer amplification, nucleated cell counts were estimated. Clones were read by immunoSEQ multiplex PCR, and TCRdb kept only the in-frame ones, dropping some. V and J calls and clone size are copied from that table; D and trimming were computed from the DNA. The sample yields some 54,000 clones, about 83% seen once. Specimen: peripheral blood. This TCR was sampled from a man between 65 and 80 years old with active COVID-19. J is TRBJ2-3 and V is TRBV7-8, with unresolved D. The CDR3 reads CASSSADTQYF. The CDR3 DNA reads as TGTGCCAGCAGCTCAGCAGATACGCAGTATTTT.